These 27 T cell receptor beta chains came from one sample sequenced in a study of shared clonotypes between healthy human individuals (dated by TCRdb to about 2020). Libraries were constructed by the immunoSEQ multiplex PCR assay. TCRdb took over this immuneACCESS table, retaining in-frame rearrangements with V and J assigned. Such tables are incomplete; in checked studies, under half of the missing clones stem from an unresolved V gene, and the remainder is unexplained. The sample table contains about 2.4 million clones; only one count was recorded for 90% to 95% of them. Together, the top ten hold approximately 0.35% of the sample. The sequenced material came from naive CD4+ T cells from PBMCs. In the paper's terms, the cell subset or site label means: CD45RA+ positively selected. Receptors were obtained from a man between 18 and 29 years old in good health. Some clones in this sample may be carry-over from other donors' samples.

The chain couples TRBV10-3 to TRBJ2-7, with D possibly matching TRBD2 (5 bases). The CDR3 is 12 amino acids. V dropped 7 bases and J dropped 6 bases, with 13 bases sitting between them. Germline loops: CDR1 ENHRY, CDR2 SYGVKD. The CDR3 coding sequence is TGTGCCATCAAGGCGGGCAGCGGCGAGCAGTACTTC. Translated: CAIKAGSGEQYF.

This chain links TRBV11-3 with TRBJ2-1, with 9 bases that match TRBD2. The CDR3 has 13 residues. The V and J ends lost 8 bases and 4 bases, in that order; junction bases with no gene match: 3. Germline CDR1 SGHNT, CDR2 YENEEA. CDR3 amino acids: CASAGGRYNEQFF. The CDR3 DNA sequence: TGTGCCAGCGCGGGAGGGCGATACAATGAGCAGTTCTTC.

V usage is TRBV6-1 and J usage is TRBJ1-2; TRBD1 agrees at 9 bases. Germline V gene data show CDR1 as MNHNS and CDR2 as SASEGT. There are 16 residues in the CDR3. V lost 4 bases, J lost 5 bases, and 11 bases stayed unmatched. The CDR3 sequence is CASSAGQGTTLYGYTF. The CDR3, as DNA: TGTGCCAGCAGTGCCGGACAGGGGACCACTCTATATGGCTACACCTTC.

The chain uses TRBV7-2 and TRBJ2-7; 12 bases align to TRBD2. Trimming cost V 5 bases and J 6 bases; bases outside gene matches: 11. CDR3 length: 16 amino acids. Germline CDR1 SGHTA, CDR2 FQGNSA. The CDR3 spells CASSGGLAGWFGEQYF. Here the CDR3 DNA reads TGTGCCAGCAGCGGAGGACTAGCGGGGTGGTTTGGCGAGCAGTACTTC.

V gene TRBV10-1 combines with J gene TRBJ1-1; 7 nucleotides line up with TRBD1. CDR1 is WNHNN, CDR2 SYGVQD, per germline (reference sequence). The V gene end was trimmed by 6 bases and the J gene end by 1 base; junction bases not matched to a gene: 2. This CDR3 is 13 amino acids long. Here the CDR3 reads CASRRTGNTEAFF. The DNA of the CDR3 is TGCGCCAGCAGGCGGACAGGGAACACTGAAGCTTTCTTT.

This chain links TRBV28 with TRBJ1-1, with D tentatively TRBD1 (6 bases). From germline, CDR1 is MDHEN and CDR2 SYDVKM. This CDR3 contains 14 residues. V was cut by 7 bases and J by 6 bases, with 18 bases left in between. CDR3 DNA sequence: TGTGCCAGCACCCTGGGGGGGGCTCGGGCTGAAGCTTTCTTT. Its translation: CASTLGGARAEAFF.

The V gene is TRBV7-7, the J gene TRBJ2-3, with TRBD2 identical over 9 bases. Per germline, CDR1 SSHAT and CDR2 FNYEAQ (reference sequence). V lost 2 bases, J lost 2 bases, and 2 bases stayed unmatched. CDR3 length: 15 amino acids. The CDR3 DNA reads as TGTGCCAGCAGCTTACTAGCGGGGTTCACAGATACGCAGTATTTT. Translating gives CASSLLAGFTDTQYF.

Details on this clone: Compared with germline, one end of the junction differs, possibly owing to a read error. This sample includes further DNA sequences coding for the same CDR3. The J gene is TRBJ2-3, the V gene TRBV30, with no clear D. CDR1 is GTSNPN, CDR2 SVGIG, per germline (reference sequence). The CDR3 totals 11 residues. For the CDR3, the DNA is TGTGCCTGGAGTGCAGGAGATACACAGTATTTT. Its translation: CAWSAGDTQYF.

The gene calls are TRBV20-1 and TRBJ1-2, with D unresolved. V lost 5 bases and J lost 8, with 9 bases in between. The germline V gene has CDR1 DFQATT and CDR2 SNEGSKA (reference sequence). The length of the CDR3 is 10 residues. DNA for the CDR3: TGCAGTGCTCCCTTCGGGGGCTACACCTTC. Encoded protein: CSAPFGGYTF.

The rearrangement uses TRBV5-1 and TRBJ1-2; tentatively, D is TRBD1 (5 bases). The germline V gene has CDR1 SGHRS and CDR2 YFSETQ. The V and J ends lost 4 bases and 7 bases respectively, with 17 bases between them. CDR3 length: 14 residues. The CDR3 DNA is TGCGCCAGCAGCCCCGGCGGGGGTTTGGGTGGCTACACCTTC. Protein sequence: CASSPGGGLGGYTF.

The chain employs TRBV7-9 and TRBJ2-1; a possible D gene is TRBD2 (6 bases). The V gene lost 1 base and the J gene lost 2 bases, with 9 bases spanning the gap. The CDR3 is 15 residues long. From germline, CDR1 is SEHNR and CDR2 FQNEAQ (reference sequence). The chain's CDR3 is CASSLEGLPYNEQFF. In DNA, the CDR3 is TGTGCCAGCAGCTTAGAGGGACTCCCCTACAATGAGCAGTTCTTC.

This clone was detected once. The V gene is TRBV2, the J gene TRBJ2-2; 8 bases line up with TRBD1. CDR1 is SNHLY, CDR2 FYNNEI, per germline. There are 15 residues in the CDR3. The trim removed 9 bases at V and 4 bases at J, leaving 10 bases unmatched. The chain's CDR3 is CARRLQGGGTGELFF. CDR3 coding DNA: TGTGCCAGACGACTACAGGGGGGCGGCACCGGGGAGCTGTTTTTT.

The V and J genes are TRBV5-5 and TRBJ2-5; maybe TRBD2 (6 bases). The CDR3 spans 14 residues. Germline CDR1 SGHKS, CDR2 YYEKEE (reference sequence). The V gene lost 4 bases and the J gene lost 5 bases, with 15 bases spanning the gap. The CDR3 DNA sequence: TGTGCCAGCAGCACCGAACTAGCTCGGGAGACCCAGTACTTC. It translates to CASSTELARETQYF.

The chain combines TRBV29-1 with TRBJ2-1; TRBD2 matches 9 bases. The CDR3 length is 17 residues. J was trimmed by 2 bases and V by 5 bases; bases with no gene match: 13. Germline V gives CDR1 SQVTM, CDR2 ANQGSEA. The CDR3 DNA reads as TGCAGCGTTACTCTCCTCACACTAGCGGGCACCTACAATGAGCAGTTCTTC. Protein sequence: CSVTLLTLAGTYNEQFF.

DNA for the CDR3: TGTGCCAGCAGTAATAGTAAGAACTATGGCTACACCTTC. It codes for CASSNSKNYGYTF. The chain joins TRBV28 to TRBJ1-2; unclear D gene. V gave up 5 bases and J gave up 2 bases, with 9 bases separating them. Germline loops: CDR1 MDHEN, CDR2 SYDVKM. This CDR3 spans 13 amino acids.

This chain links TRBV5-4 with TRBJ2-7, with a weak D call TRBD2 (6 bases). CDR1 is SGHNT, CDR2 YYREEE, per germline (reference sequence). Trimming shortened V by 4 bases and J by 1 base, and 18 bases separated the two germline ends. The CDR3 runs to 16 residues. The CDR3 spells CASSPGTGGRSYEQYF. The CDR3 DNA is TGTGCCAGCAGCCCCGGGACTGGGGGAAGATCCTACGAGCAGTACTTC.

The rearrangement uses TRBV18 and TRBJ2-5; D perhaps matches TRBD2 (5 bases). Trimming left V 0 bases short and J 5 bases short, with 22 bases between. Germline values: CDR1 KGHSH, CDR2 LQKENI. This CDR3 has 18 amino acids. As DNA, the CDR3 is TGTGCCAGCTCACCACCGATGGCGGGCCGAGATCCGGTGGAGACCCAGTACTTC. It yields the protein CASSPPMAGRDPVETQYF.

The rearrangement links TRBV7-2 to TRBJ1-5, with D tentatively TRBD1 (6 bases). The CDR3 covers 15 residues. Germline lookup yields CDR1 SGHTA and CDR2 FQGNSA. Trimming cost V 2 bases and J 4 bases, with 12 bases left between them. The chain's CDR3 is CASSLTTGRNQPQHF. In DNA, the CDR3 is TGTGCCAGCAGCTTAACGACAGGTAGAAATCAGCCCCAGCATTTT.

CDR3 region: CASSLALINYGYTF. In DNA form, the CDR3 reads TGTGCCAGCAGCTTGGCCCTGATCAACTATGGCTACACCTTC. The chain joins TRBV5-4 to TRBJ1-2; D remains unclear. The CDR3 is made up of 14 amino acids. Germline-derived CDR1 and CDR2 are SGHNT and YYREEE (reference sequence). Trimming removed 0 bases from V and 2 bases from J, with 8 bases in between.

The chain joins TRBV5-5 to TRBJ2-7; 7 nucleotides align to TRBD2. In germline, CDR1 is SGHKS, CDR2 YYEKEE (reference sequence). This CDR3 region has 15 residues. J gave up 7 bases and V 4 bases, and 14 bases lay outside the gene matches. Written as DNA, the CDR3 is TGTGCCAGCAGCCCGCGAGGGGCGGGAGATGGTGAGCAGTACTTC. Translating it yields CASSPRGAGDGEQYF.

CDR3 sequence reads: CASSARNRARGNSPLHF. CDR3 DNA: TGTGCCAGCAGCGCCCGAAACAGGGCCCGTGGGAATTCACCCCTCCACTTT. The chain is built from TRBV11-2 and TRBJ1-6, with a possible D match to TRBD1 (6 bases). Germline-derived CDR1 and CDR2 are SGHAT and FQNNGV. Trimming removed 5 bases from V and 7 bases from J, with 21 bases in between. CDR3 length: 17 amino acids.

This chain joins TRBV14 and TRBJ1-1, with D unresolved. CDR1 is SGHDN, CDR2 FVKESK, per germline. V shed 3 bases and J shed 5 bases, with 16 bases lying between them. The length of the CDR3 is 15 residues. CDR3 loop: CASSQLTGEWTEAFF. CDR3 bases: TGTGCCAGCAGCCAGCTGACGGGAGAGTGGACTGAAGCTTTCTTT.

This chain joins TRBV2 and TRBJ1-5; perhaps TRBD1 as D (5 bases). This CDR3 spans 14 amino acids. Per the germline V gene, CDR1 is SNHLY and CDR2 is FYNNEI. Between the trimmed V and J ends, which lost 4 bases and 2 bases, there was a span of 9 bases. DNA for the CDR3: TGTGCCAGCAGTGGGGGGTTGCGCAATCAGCCCCAGCATTTT. This codes for CASSGGLRNQPQHF.

The gene calls are TRBV4-2 and TRBJ2-3, with D perhaps matching TRBD1 (6 bases). The germline V and J ends were trimmed by 8 bases and 2 bases, with 17 bases remaining between them. CDR1 is LGHNA and CDR2 is YNFKEQ in the germline V gene. The CDR3 is 15 amino acids. This CDR3 reads CASGSQGPTTDTQYF. The DNA of the CDR3 is TGTGCCAGCGGGTCACAGGGACCTACCACAGATACGCAGTATTTT.

CDR3 sequence (DNA): TGTGCCAGCAGATCCGGGACATCCTACGAGCAGTACTTC. Translating gives CASRSGTSYEQYF. This chain links TRBV28 with TRBJ2-5, with D maybe TRBD1 (6 bases). The tail of the sequence fits TRBJ2-7 better, so the J call may be wrong. CDR1 and CDR2 from the germline V gene are MDHEN and SYDVKM. The CDR3 sequence is 13 residues long.

The chain is built from TRBV18 and TRBJ1-5; TRBD1 is a possible D gene (5 bases). Germline V gene lookup returns CDR1 KGHSH and CDR2 LQKENI. V was shortened by 2 bases and J by 2 bases, with 19 bases between the two germline ends. The CDR3 is 18 amino acids. The CDR3 nucleotides are TGTGCCAGCTCACCATACTCTCAATCAGGGTCGGGCAATCAGCCCCAGCATTTT. Translating gives CASSPYSQSGSGNQPQHF. Filled out from reference TRBV18 and TRBJ1-5, the complete variable domain reads NAGVMQNPRHLVRRRGQEARLRCSPMKGHSHVYWYRQLPEEGLKFMVYLQKENIIDESGMPKERFSAEFPKEGPSILRIQQVVRGDSAAYFCASSPYSQSGSGNQPQHFGDGTRLSIL.

A remark on this clone: This same CDR3 is encoded by further DNA sequences in the sample. V usage is TRBV11-2 and J usage is TRBJ2-3; unclear D gene. CDR3 length: 13 amino acids. Per the germline V gene, CDR1 is SGHAT and CDR2 is FQNNGV. V lost 1 base and J lost 3, with 5 bases in between. CDR3 nucleotide sequence: TGTGCCAGCAGCTTAGCGGGTACAGATACGCAGTATTTT. Translated, it gives CASSLAGTDTQYF. Full variable domain (rest looked up from reference TRBV11-2 and TRBJ2-3): EAGVAQSPRYKIIEKRQSVAFWCNPISGHATLYWYQQILGQGPKLLIQFQNNGVVDDSQLPKDRFSAERLKGVDSTLKIQPAKLEDSAVYLCASSLAGTDTQYFGPGTRLTVL.